The sequence of this T cell receptor beta chain was determined in a study of T cell changes during pregnancy in multiple sclerosis. Germline loops: CDR1 LNHNV, CDR2 YYDKDF (reference sequence). The CDR3 runs 13 residues. V lost 5 bases and J lost 5; bases outside the gene matches: 4. Here immunoSEQ multiplex PCR was the method, and the copy in TCRdb shows in-frame clones only, minus some. The sample lists more than 85,000 clones, just under 95% occurring once. This TCR was recovered from a female donor in good health, enrolled as a control in a pregnancy study. Here the sequenced sample was peripheral blood, taken in the third trimester of pregnancy. The rearrangement uses TRBV15 and TRBJ1-1; 8 bases are shared with TRBD1. Written as DNA, the CDR3 is TGTGCCACCAGCCGCGACAGGGGAACTGAAGCTTTCTTT. Protein: CATSRDRGTEAFF.